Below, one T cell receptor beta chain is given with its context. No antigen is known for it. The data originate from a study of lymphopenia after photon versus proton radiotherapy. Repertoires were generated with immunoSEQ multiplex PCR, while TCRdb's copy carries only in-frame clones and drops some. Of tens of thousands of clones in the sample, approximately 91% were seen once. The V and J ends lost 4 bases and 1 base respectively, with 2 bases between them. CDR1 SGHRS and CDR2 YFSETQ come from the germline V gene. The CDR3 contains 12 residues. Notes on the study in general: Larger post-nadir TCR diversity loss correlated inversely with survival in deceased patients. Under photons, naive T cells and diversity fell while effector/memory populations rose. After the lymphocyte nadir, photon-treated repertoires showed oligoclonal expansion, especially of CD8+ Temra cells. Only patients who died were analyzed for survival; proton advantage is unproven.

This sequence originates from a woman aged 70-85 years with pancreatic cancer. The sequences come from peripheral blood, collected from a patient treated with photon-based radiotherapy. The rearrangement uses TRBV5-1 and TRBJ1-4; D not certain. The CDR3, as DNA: TGCGCCAGCAGCCGAACTAATGAAAAACTGTTTTTT. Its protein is CASSRTNEKLFF.